The TCR beta chain under discussion was sequenced for a study of CD8 T cells in Susac syndrome. Study results and caveats: By the study's own acknowledgment, its TCR sequencing and HLA analysis included relatively few individuals.

Worth noting for this clonotype: What it recognizes is unknown.

With random hexamers, reverse transcription was performed on roughly 0.5 to 1 ug of RNA. It was immunoSEQ multiplex PCR that amplified TCR beta CDR3 across 54 Vbeta and 13 Jbeta. TCRdb called the immunoSEQ multiplex PCR reads again in MiXCR, with one record for every CDR3 protein. The sample lists 150,000 to 200,000 distinct CDR3 sequences, 90% to 95% occurring once. With 4 bases removed from V and 2 bases from J, the gap between germline ends came to 10 bases. CDR1 and CDR2 (germline): SGHRS, YFSETQ. This CDR3 spans 14 amino acids. The authors negatively isolated CD8+ and CD4+ T cells and FACS-enriched TEMRA cells.

The clonotype was recovered from a human donor with multiple sclerosis. The J gene is TRBJ1-3, the V gene TRBV5-1; D call uncertain. Material for sequencing was CD4+ T cells from PBMCs. CDR3 sequence (DNA): TGCGCCAGCAGCCCCCTGTCGGCTGGAAACACCATATATTTT. It codes for CASSPLSAGNTIYF.